A single T cell receptor (beta chain) is shown here with its context. Healthy-control blood donors had a median age of roughly 60 years (range 21-70) and were over 50% female. The record originates from a study of somatic mutations in cytotoxic T cells in rheumatoid arthritis. J lost 5 bases, V lost 2 bases, and 4 bases had no gene match. Germline V gene sequence: CDR1 MNHEY, CDR2 SVGAGI. The CDR3 is made up of 14 amino acids. The assay was immunoSEQ multiplex PCR, and TCRdb's table has in-frame clones only and misses some. The sample includes about 19,000 clones, around 85% of them seen just once. What was sequenced was CD8+ T cells sorted from blood. The rearrangement links TRBV6-5 to TRBJ1-1, with TRBD1 matching 8 bases. This clonotype originated in a man in his forties or fifties in good health. This CDR3 reads CASSYGRGPTEAFF. The DNA for the CDR3 is TGTGCCAGCAGTTACGGCAGGGGGCCAACTGAAGCTTTCTTT.